One and the same sample provided the 7 T cell receptor beta chains below, sequenced in a study of T cell responses to AZD1222 COVID-19 vaccine (dated by TCRdb to 2020 to 2023). Library preparation employed the immunoSEQ multiplex PCR assay. Sourced from immuneACCESS, this table was stored by TCRdb with only in-frame sequences that have V and J called. A share of the clones is absent; for the studies checked, an unresolved V gene accounts for under half, and the remainder has no known explanation. Here the sample has over 120,000 clones; roughly 85% occur a single time. The ten most abundant clones make up approximately 8% of the sample. Interpreted using the paper, the time point label stands for: baseline before first vaccination. The source material was peripheral blood, sampled on day 0 of AZD1222 vaccination. These TCRs come from an adult in good health.

This clone was detected a few times. The chain employs TRBV18 and TRBJ1-1, with D unresolved. The V end was cut by 1 base, the J end by 1 base, with 16 bases between. The germline V gene encodes CDR1 KGHSH and CDR2 LQKENI. The CDR3 has 17 residues. The CDR3 bases are TGTGCCAGCTCACCACGCGGAACAGCGGAAGCGAACACTGAAGCTTTCTTT. It translates to CASSPRGTAEANTEAFF.

This clone has just a few counts. The genes are TRBV2 and TRBJ2-7, with TRBD2 matching over 9 bases. Trimming removed 6 bases from V and 5 bases from J; junction bases left unmatched: 8. CDR3 length equals 14 residues. The germline CDR1 and CDR2 sequences are SNHLY and FYNNEI. The CDR3 DNA follows: TGTGCCAGCAGGAGTAGCGGGAGTGTCCACGAGCAGTACTTC. This gives the protein CASRSSGSVHEQYF.

The V call is TRBV18, the J call TRBJ1-2; weak D call: TRBD1 (5 bases). Per the germline V gene, CDR1 is KGHSH and CDR2 is LQKENI. The CDR3 totals 15 residues. Deletions cut 3 bases from V and 2 bases from J, with 13 bases between. CDR3 loop: CASSPAGPFNYGYTF. CDR3 in DNA: TGTGCCAGCTCACCCGCAGGGCCCTTCAACTATGGCTACACCTTC. The whole variable domain, filled in from reference TRBV18 and TRBJ1-2, reads NAGVMQNPRHLVRRRGQEARLRCSPMKGHSHVYWYRQLPEEGLKFMVYLQKENIIDESGMPKERFSAEFPKEGPSILRIQQVVRGDSAAYFCASSPAGPFNYGYTFGSGTRLTVV.

The rearrangement uses TRBV4-2 and TRBJ2-3; D is perhaps TRBD2 (5 bases). Germline-derived CDR1 and CDR2 are LGHNA and YNFKEQ. The length of the CDR3 is 16 residues. V lost 0 bases to trimming and J lost 1 base, with 11 bases between them. CDR3 in DNA: TGTGCCAGCAGCCAAGATCTAGCAGTCCGCACAGATACGCAGTATTTT. Encoded protein: CASSQDLAVRTDTQYF.

V gene TRBV28 combines with J gene TRBJ1-5, with 9 bases identical to TRBD1. Germline trimming cut 4 bases from V and 7 bases from J; bases unmatched to any gene: 5. The CDR3 length is 14 residues. Germline-derived CDR1 and CDR2 are MDHEN and SYDVKM. The CDR3 DNA reads TGTGCCAGCAGTTGGGACAGGGTGGGGCAGCCCCAGCATTTT. Residues: CASSWDRVGQPQHF.

This chain links TRBV24-1 with TRBJ2-7, with 12 bases that match TRBD2. The J segment lost 7 bases and the V segment lost 4 bases, leaving 19 bases of the junction unmatched. Germline V gives CDR1 KGHDR, CDR2 SFDVKD. This CDR3 has 19 amino acids. The CDR3 is CATSEPGLAGFQRPGEQYF. The CDR3 nucleotides are TGTGCCACCAGTGAGCCGGGACTAGCGGGTTTTCAAAGACCGGGGGAGCAGTACTTC.

The V gene is TRBV11-3, the J gene TRBJ2-3; no clear D. The CDR3 loop spans 12 amino acids. Trimming cost V 4 bases and J 6 bases, with 8 bases left between them. Germline V gene sequence: CDR1 SGHNT, CDR2 YENEEA. Here the CDR3 reads CASSSSGDTQYF. CDR3 DNA sequence: TGTGCCAGCAGCTCCTCTGGGGATACGCAGTATTTT.